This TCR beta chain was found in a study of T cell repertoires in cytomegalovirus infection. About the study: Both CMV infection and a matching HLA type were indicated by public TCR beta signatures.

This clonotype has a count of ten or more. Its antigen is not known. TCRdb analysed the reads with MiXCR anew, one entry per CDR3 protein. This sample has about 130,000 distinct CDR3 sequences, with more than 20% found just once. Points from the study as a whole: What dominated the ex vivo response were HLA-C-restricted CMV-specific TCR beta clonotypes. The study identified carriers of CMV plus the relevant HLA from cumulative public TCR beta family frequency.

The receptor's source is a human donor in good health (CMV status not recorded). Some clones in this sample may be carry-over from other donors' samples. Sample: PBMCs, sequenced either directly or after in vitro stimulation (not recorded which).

The CDR3 DNA is TGCAGTGCTAGGTCGAGCGGAGGGGATACGCAGTATTTT. This gives the protein CSARSSGGDTQYF. The chain is built from TRBV20-1 and TRBJ2-3, with a possible D match to TRBD2 (6 bases). Trimming shortened V by 3 bases and J by 6 bases, and 13 bases separated the two germline ends. Germline V CDR1 and CDR2: DFQATT, SNEGSKA (reference sequence). This CDR3 is built from 13 residues.